This is a list of T cell receptor beta chains from one sample in a study of blood T cell repertoires in COVID-19. The assay was immunoSEQ multiplex PCR, and TCRdb's table has in-frame clones only and misses some. The profile shows over 110,000 clones, around 86% of them singletons. Material for sequencing was peripheral blood. These receptors were obtained from a human donor in a cohort sampled during active COVID-19. Both conserved end residues are part of each CDR3. D genes are given only for firm matches.

v_gene,j_gene,d_gene,CDR3aa,CDR3nt
TRBV6-2/TRBV6-3,TRBJ2-5,TRBD2,CASSYLSGGPRETQYF,TGTGCCAGCAGTTATTTGTCGGGAGGGCCGAGAGAGACCCAGTACTTC
TRBV6-2/TRBV6-3,TRBJ2-5,NA,CASSFQQSQETQYF,TGTGCCAGCAGTTTCCAACAGAGCCAAGAGACCCAGTACTTC
TRBV18,TRBJ2-7,TRBD2,CASSPFTREDSYEQYF,TGTGCCAGCTCACCATTTACGCGGGAGGACTCCTACGAGCAGTACTTC
TRBV5-1,TRBJ1-4,TRBD1,CASRPGQNEKLFF,TGCGCCAGCAGACCGGGACAGAATGAAAAACTGTTTTTT
TRBV7-2,TRBJ2-7,TRBD2,CASSKTSGYNSYEQYF,TGTGCCAGCAGCAAAACTAGCGGATATAACTCCTACGAGCAGTACTTC
TRBV7-3,TRBJ2-7,NA,CASSLYSSYEQYF,TGTGCCAGCAGCTTATATAGCTCCTACGAGCAGTACTTC
TRBV4-2,TRBJ2-7,NA,CASSQAPFEQYF,TGTGCCAGCAGCCAAGCTCCCTTCGAGCAGTACTTC
TRBV25-1,TRBJ2-3,TRBD2,CASVSGIGTDTQYF,TGTGCCAGCGTAAGCGGGATCGGGACAGATACGCAGTATTTT
TRBV3-1/TRBV3-2,TRBJ2-1,TRBD2,CASSQDRCGTSRPEQFF,TGTGCCAGCAGCCAAGATAGATGCGGGACTAGCCGGCCTGAGCAGTTCTTC
TRBV11-2,TRBJ2-1,TRBD2,CASRYTGGGRKGSYNEQFF,TGTGCCAGCAGATATACGGGGGGGGGAAGAAAAGGCTCCTACAATGAGCAGTTCTTC
TRBV29-1,TRBJ1-2,TRBD1,CSGQGSDYGYTF,TGCAGTGGACAGGGTAGCGACTATGGCTACACCTTC